This T cell receptor (beta chain) comes out of a study of cytomegalovirus exposure and HLA in healthy donors. General study points: HLA alleles were associated with some 17,000 TCR beta sequences in a later analysis at 0.05 false discovery rate.

This clone appeared a few times. Its antigen is not identified. The CDR3 contains 15 residues. Germline V gene lookup returns CDR1 MGHRA and CDR2 YSYEKL. PCR was performed using 60 Vbeta and 13 Jbeta primers. The repertoire was sequenced with immunoSEQ multiplex PCR; TCRdb's copy has only in-frame clones and lacks some. In the table there are some 150,000 clones, around three quarters of which are singletons. The receptor was derived from a man younger than 40 in good health and CMV-seronegative. The gene calls are TRBV4-1 and TRBJ2-5; 8 nucleotides line up with TRBD2. The J call may be in error: the DNA end matches TRBJ2-7 better. The specimen sequenced was PBMCs. The DNA of the CDR3 is TGCGCCAGCAGCCAGAACGGGGGGGCCTTATCCGAGCAGTACTTC. Protein product: CASSQNGGALSEQYF.